These 31 T cell receptor beta chains were sequenced from one sample in a study of CXCR3-negative and CXCR3-positive naive CD8 T cells. All TRB cDNA libraries came from 5' RACE performed with UMI labels. Using the 5' RACE reads, TCRdb records one entry per CDR3 protein without DNA. This repertoire comprises 40,000 to 50,000 distinct CDR3 sequences; its ten largest clones make up approximately 2.5%. What was sequenced was naive CXCR3- CD8+ T cells from blood. Indicated subset: CD45RO-CCR7+CD27+CD95- naive CD8+ T cells lacking CXCR3 (TNR3-). Every receptor here comes from a human donor in good health. Some clones in this sample may be carry-over from other donors' samples.

The V and J genes are TRBV6-4 and TRBJ2-3; TCRdb designates TRBD1, a call that cannot be tested without DNA. The CDR3 has 14 amino acids. The germline V gene encodes CDR1 MRHNA and CDR2 SNTAGT. This chain's CDR3 is CASSEGPTTDTQYF.

The rearrangement uses TRBV5-1 and TRBJ2-7; the TCRdb call, TRBD1, lacks DNA for checking. Germline loops: CDR1 SGHRS, CDR2 YFSETQ. CDR3 length: 13 residues. This chain's CDR3 is CASSLDRGGEQYF.

The chain has TRBV5-1 and TRBJ2-1; checking the TCRdb D call of TRBD2 is not possible without DNA. Germline V CDR1 and CDR2: SGHRS, YFSETQ. The CDR3 runs to 16 residues. This CDR3 reads CASSADLAGGYNEQFF.

The chain combines TRBV13 with TRBJ2-1; no DNA is available, so the TRBD1 call from TCRdb remains unchecked. The germline gives CDR1 PRHDT, CDR2 FYEKMQ (reference sequence). The CDR3 is 13 residues long. CDR3 sequence: CASSLDRVVGQFF.

The V and J genes are TRBV4-2 and TRBJ2-2; the TCRdb D gene call, TRBD1, has no DNA to confirm it. Per the germline V gene, CDR1 is LGHNA and CDR2 is YNFKEQ. CDR3 size: 16 residues. Here the CDR3 reads CASSHQEGGFTGELFF.

This chain joins TRBV14 and TRBJ2-5. Germline V lookup: CDR1 SGHDN, CDR2 FVKESK. The length of the CDR3 is 14 residues. The CDR3 here is CASSQDYSPETQYF.

V gene TRBV20-1 combines with J gene TRBJ1-6; absent DNA, TCRdb's TRBD1 call cannot be checked. The V gene's germline CDR1 is DFQATT and CDR2 SNEGSKA (reference sequence). There are 17 residues in the CDR3. CDR3: CSARPGQGASYNSPLHF.

This chain joins TRBV6-5 and TRBJ1-2; TCRdb names TRBD1, which stays unverified in the absence of DNA. Germline assignment: CDR1 MNHEY and CDR2 SVGAGI. The CDR3 sequence is 13 residues long. The CDR3 loop is CASSIGQGRGYTF.

The chain couples TRBV6-2 or TRBV6-3 to TRBJ2-7; TCRdb picks TRBD2, but there is no DNA to check that call. The CDR3 is made up of 12 amino acids. From germline, CDR1 is MNHEY and CDR2 SVGEGT. CDR3 protein: CASSGIAFEQYF.

This rearrangement joins TRBV15 to TRBJ2-7; TCRdb proposes TRBD1, but this gene call is untestable without DNA. The CDR3 has 15 amino acids. In germline, CDR1 is LNHNV, CDR2 YYDKDF (reference sequence). CDR3 sequence reads: CATSRDSGASYEQYF.

The genes are TRBV12-3 or TRBV12-4 and TRBJ1-5. This CDR3 region has 15 residues. The CDR3 protein is CASSSNLGGDQPQHF.

The chain links TRBV9 to TRBJ2-5. Germline-derived CDR1 and CDR2 are SGDLS and YYNGEE. There are 15 residues in the CDR3. CDR3 in amino acids: CASSVASGSQETQYF.

This CDR3 is CSVESGYGYTF. The chain combines TRBV29-1 with TRBJ1-2. CDR3 length: 11 residues. Germline CDR1 and CDR2: SQVTM and ANQGSEA.

This chain connects TRBV11-2 to TRBJ2-1; TCRdb's D call of TRBD2 is untestable without DNA. The CDR3 is 17 amino acids. Looked up from germline, CDR1 is SGHAT and CDR2 is FQNNGV. The chain's CDR3 is CGSSSREAGLAGKRQFF.

J is TRBJ2-7 and V is TRBV11-3; TCRdb designates TRBD2, a call that cannot be tested without DNA. The CDR3 consists of 14 residues. Germline loops: CDR1 SGHNT, CDR2 YENEEA. The CDR3 region is CASSLVGRADEQYF.

This chain uses TRBV20-1 with TRBJ2-5; TCRdb proposes TRBD1, but this gene call is untestable without DNA. The germline V gene encodes CDR1 DFQATT and CDR2 SNEGSKA (reference sequence). The CDR3 runs 14 residues. CDR3 loop: CSAIDREGWETQYF.

The chain couples TRBV27 to TRBJ2-5; as DNA is missing, the TRBD2 call by TCRdb cannot be tested. The germline gives CDR1 MNHEY, CDR2 SMNVEV (reference sequence). The CDR3 extends over 17 amino acids. CDR3 amino acids: CASSWGGLAGNKETQYF.

V and J are TRBV12-3 or TRBV12-4 and TRBJ2-3; TCRdb gives TRBD1 as the D gene, but with no DNA this cannot be confirmed. This CDR3 spans 12 amino acids. This CDR3 reads CASSWTEDTQYF.

The J gene is TRBJ2-1, the V gene TRBV27; TCRdb's D call, TRBD2, is unchecked because there is no DNA. Germline assignment: CDR1 MNHEY and CDR2 SMNVEV (reference sequence). This CDR3 contains 12 residues. The CDR3 is CASSLYGGEQFF.

This chain links TRBV29-1 with TRBJ1-1; TCRdb picks TRBD1, but there is no DNA to check that call. This CDR3 comprises 13 residues. Germline loops: CDR1 SQVTM, CDR2 ANQGSEA. CDR3 in amino acids: CSVAFGGNTEAFF.

This chain joins TRBV7-6 and TRBJ2-2; as DNA is missing, the TRBD2 call by TCRdb cannot be tested. This CDR3 is built from 17 residues. Germline values: CDR1 SGHVS, CDR2 FNYEAQ. The chain's CDR3 is CASSRSLAGSGTGELFF.

CDR3 protein: CSVLGGRKNIQYF. This chain joins TRBV29-1 and TRBJ2-4; TCRdb proposes TRBD1, but this gene call is untestable without DNA. This CDR3 contains 13 residues. The germline V gene encodes CDR1 SQVTM and CDR2 ANQGSEA.

The chain links TRBV13 to TRBJ2-1; TCRdb calls TRBD1, which cannot be checked without DNA. CDR3 length equals 17 residues. Germline assignment: CDR1 PRHDT and CDR2 FYEKMQ (reference sequence). The CDR3 sequence: CASSPVVTGDIYNEQFF. Full variable domain (rest looked up from reference TRBV13 and TRBJ2-1): AAGVIQSPRHLIKEKRETATLKCYPIPRHDTVYWYQQGPGQDPQFLISFYEKMQSDKGSIPDRFSAQQFSDYHSELNMSSLELGDSALYFCASSPVVTGDIYNEQFFGPGTRLTVL.

The chain is built from TRBV28 and TRBJ2-5; TCRdb indicates TRBD2, and absent DNA this call remains unverified. Germline V gives CDR1 MDHEN, CDR2 SYDVKM. The CDR3 is 14 residues long. The CDR3 sequence: CASSSRGGQETQYF. The variable domain in full, completed from reference TRBV28 and TRBJ2-5, reads DVKVTQSSRYLVKRTGEKVFLECVQDMDHENMFWYRQDPGLGLRLIYFSYDVKMKEKGDIPEGYSVSREKKERFSLILESASTNQTSMYLCASSSRGGQETQYFGPGTRLLVL.

V and J are TRBV29-1 and TRBJ2-5; TCRdb reports TRBD1, a call that lacks DNA to check it against. The CDR3 runs to 14 residues. The V gene's germline CDR1 is SQVTM and CDR2 ANQGSEA. CDR3 residues: CSVPREGARETQYF.

This rearrangement joins TRBV2 to TRBJ2-1. Looked up from germline, CDR1 is SNHLY and CDR2 is FYNNEI. The CDR3 has 11 amino acids. This chain's CDR3 is CASSEVDEQFF.

The genes are TRBV4-1 and TRBJ2-3; checking the TCRdb D call of TRBD1 is not possible without DNA. This CDR3 region has 16 residues. Germline V gene lookup returns CDR1 MGHRA and CDR2 YSYEKL. The CDR3 reads CASSQVGEAGDDTQYF.

V usage is TRBV13 and J usage is TRBJ1-2; TCRdb picks TRBD1, but there is no DNA to check that call. CDR1 and CDR2 from the germline V gene are PRHDT and FYEKMQ (reference sequence). The CDR3 spans 15 residues. CDR3 region: CASSQRTGVDYGYTF.

The chain links TRBV28 to TRBJ2-2; the D call from TCRdb, TRBD1, cannot be confirmed without DNA. CDR1 is MDHEN and CDR2 is SYDVKM in the germline V gene. CDR3 length equals 13 residues. The CDR3 protein is CASSLRGTGELFF.

V is TRBV4-3 and J is TRBJ2-5. The CDR3 is 12 amino acids. Germline lookup yields CDR1 LGHNA and CDR2 YSLEER. The CDR3: CASSQDLGTQYF.

This chain links TRBV7-8 with TRBJ2-2. CDR3 size: 18 residues. Germline V CDR1 and CDR2: SGHVS, FQNEAQ. CDR3 in amino acids: CASSLDPRASANTGELFF.